These 17 T cell receptor beta chains originate from one sample sequenced in a study of T cell repertoires in cytomegalovirus infection. These receptors' antigens are unknown. TCRdb itself ran the reads through MiXCR, one entry per CDR3 protein. The sample comprises under 850,000 distinct CDR3 sequences, roughly 36% of which are singletons, and over 15% rests with the top ten. The sequencing here drew on cultured PBMCs, taken from culture after CMV antigen stimulation. Every receptor here comes from a human donor in good health (CMV status not recorded). Some clones in this sample may be carry-over from other donors' samples.

The rearrangement joins TRBV4-1 to TRBJ1-5, with no clear D. The V gene's germline CDR1 is MGHRA and CDR2 YSYEKL. This CDR3 spans 15 amino acids. V was pared by 0 bases and J by 5 bases, with 11 bases between. DNA for the CDR3: TGCGCCAGCAGCCAAGATAGTTACAGAGATCAGCCCCAGCATTTT. Translation: CASSQDSYRDQPQHF.

This clonotype was recorded many times. CDR3 nucleotides: TGTGCCAGCAGCCAAACCGGGACAGGGGTTGGAAACACCATATATTTT. Translation gives CASSQTGTGVGNTIYF. This chain connects TRBV7-2 to TRBJ1-3, with 10 bases lining up with TRBD1. Per germline, CDR1 SGHTA and CDR2 FQGNSA. The CDR3 sequence is 16 residues long. With 5 bases clipped from V and 3 bases from J, the junction kept 7 bases outside the gene matches.

The J gene is TRBJ2-1, the V gene TRBV7-2; no clear D gene. CDR1 is SGHTA, CDR2 FQGNSA, per germline. The ends were cut back, 2 bases at V and 9 bases at J, with 8 bases in the middle. The CDR3 length is 12 residues. The CDR3: CASSLNQREQFF. The CDR3 DNA is TGTGCCAGCAGCTTAAACCAACGTGAGCAGTTCTTC.

This chain links TRBV7-6 with TRBJ1-2, with a tentative D call TRBD1 (5 bases). The CDR3 totals 13 residues. Germline values: CDR1 SGHVS, CDR2 FNYEAQ. Trimming cost V 6 bases and J 4 bases, with 12 bases left between them. The CDR3: CASRGTFCYGYTF. In DNA form, the CDR3 reads TGTGCCAGCAGGGGGACGTTTTGCTATGGCTACACCTTC.

J is TRBJ2-1 and V is TRBV7-2, with 11 bases matching TRBD2. This CDR3 comprises 15 residues. After removal of 8 bases from V and 7 bases from J, the junction contained 10 bases not matched to a gene. Germline CDR1 reads SGHTA; CDR2 reads FQGNSA. The CDR3 DNA is TGTGCCAGCCGGCCACCGGGACTAGCGGCTAATGAGCAGTTCTTC. Amino acids: CASRPPGLAANEQFF. The full variable domain, its missing parts supplied by reference TRBV7-2 and TRBJ2-1, is GAGVSQSPSNKVTEKGKDVELRCDPISGHTALYWYRQSLGQGLEFLIYFQGNSAPDKSGLPSDRFSAERTGGSVSTLTIQRTQQEDSAVYLCASRPPGLAANEQFFGPGTRLTVL.

The J gene is TRBJ1-4, the V gene TRBV6-5; possibly TRBD1 for D (5 bases). The CDR3 runs 14 residues. Looked up from germline, CDR1 is MNHEY and CDR2 is SVGAGI. The germline V and J ends were trimmed by 6 bases and 8 bases, with 16 bases remaining between them. Here the CDR3 reads CASRPAPGWEKLFF. The CDR3 DNA sequence: TGTGCCAGCAGGCCCGCGCCAGGGTGGGAAAAACTGTTTTTT.

This clonotype was found a few times. The chain has TRBV5-1 and TRBJ1-4; D unresolved. This CDR3 has 14 residues. Germline CDR1 SGHRS, CDR2 YFSETQ. Trimming removed 5 bases at V and 8 bases at J, with 16 bases between. CDR3 bases: TGCGCCAGCAGAACAGAACCTAACGGGGAAAAACTGTTTTTT. Its protein is CASRTEPNGEKLFF. The full variable domain, its missing parts supplied by reference TRBV5-1 and TRBJ1-4, is KAGVTQTPRYLIKTRGQQVTLSCSPISGHRSVSWYQQTPGQGLQFLFEYFSETQRNKGNFPGRFSGRQFSNSRSEMNVSTLELGDSALYLCASRTEPNGEKLFFGSGTQLSVL.

This sequence joins TRBV7-4 and TRBJ2-7; possible D gene TRBD1, 6 bases. The CDR3 spans 14 residues. Germline V CDR1 and CDR2: SGHVT, SQSDAQ. V was clipped by 1 base and J by 4 bases, with 11 bases between them. The CDR3 protein is CASSLDLGAYEQYF. CDR3 bases: TGTGCCAGCAGCTTAGATCTGGGGGCTTACGAGCAGTACTTC.

The J gene is TRBJ2-1, the V gene TRBV2, with TRBD2 matching 7 bases. Looked up from germline, CDR1 is SNHLY and CDR2 is FYNNEI. With V trimmed by 4 bases and J by 4 bases, 7 bases remained unmatched. This CDR3 is 15 amino acids long. The CDR3 region has the DNA TGTGCCAGCAGTGTTAGGGCTAGCGGATACAATGAGCAGTTCTTC. Protein sequence: CASSVRASGYNEQFF.

J is TRBJ1-2 and V is TRBV2, with D maybe TRBD1 (5 bases). The CDR3 consists of 15 residues. With 2 bases removed from V and 4 bases from J, the gap between germline ends came to 14 bases. Germline CDR1 is SNHLY and CDR2 is FYNNEI. The CDR3 sequence: CASSESPGQRYGYTF. CDR3 DNA sequence: TGTGCCAGCAGTGAAAGTCCAGGGCAACGCTATGGCTACACCTTC.

V and J are TRBV6-1 and TRBJ1-2; TRBD1 aligns across 7 bases. J gave up 4 bases and V 6 bases, and 5 bases lay outside the gene matches. The CDR3 has 13 residues. Germline assignment: CDR1 MNHNS and CDR2 SASEGT. The CDR3 region is CASSRDSVYGYTF. DNA of the CDR3: TGTGCCAGCAGCAGGGACAGCGTCTATGGCTACACCTTC.

This clonotype has a count of ten or more. The chain employs TRBV7-2 and TRBJ1-5; D call uncertain. The CDR3 contains 15 residues. V dropped 3 bases and J dropped 0 bases, with 9 bases sitting between them. The V gene's germline CDR1 is SGHTA and CDR2 FQGNSA. The CDR3 DNA reads as TGTGCCAGCAGCTTCGCAGGTTATAGCAATCAGCCCCAGCATTTT. This encodes CASSFAGYSNQPQHF.

This clonotype was observed at least ten times. The chain is built from TRBV7-2 and TRBJ2-3, with a possible D match to TRBD1 (6 bases). This CDR3 comprises 15 residues. CDR1 and CDR2 from the germline V gene are SGHTA and FQGNSA. Trimming cost V 5 bases and J 2 bases, with 14 bases left between them. CDR3 coding DNA: TGTGCCAGCAGCCCACAGGGTCCCCTCACAGATACGCAGTATTTT. Its protein product is CASSPQGPLTDTQYF.

This clonotype was counted between two and nine times. This chain uses TRBV4-1 with TRBJ1-5; weak D call: TRBD1 (6 bases). V was shortened by 4 bases and J by 10 bases, with 17 bases between the two germline ends. The CDR3 is 14 amino acids. From germline, CDR1 is MGHRA and CDR2 YSYEKL. The CDR3: CASSPYRAGLPQHF. Here the CDR3 DNA reads TGCGCCAGCAGCCCCTACAGGGCTGGTCTCCCCCAGCATTTT.

There are a few counts of this clonotype. This rearrangement joins TRBV6-5 to TRBJ1-2; D perhaps matches TRBD1 (6 bases). Germline loops: CDR1 MNHEY, CDR2 SVGAGI. CDR3 length: 17 residues. Trimming stripped 0 bases from V and 2 bases from J, with 16 bases between. For the CDR3, the DNA is TGTGCCAGCAGTTACTCGATGCCCGGACAGTTAAACTATGGCTACACCTTC. Its protein is CASSYSMPGQLNYGYTF.

This clonotype was detected a few times. CDR3 bases: TGTGCCAGCAGTGCAGAGACAGGGGGTACTGAAGCTTTCTTT. Translated: CASSAETGGTEAFF. J is TRBJ1-1 and V is TRBV2; 9 nucleotides align to TRBD1. Per the germline V gene, CDR1 is SNHLY and CDR2 is FYNNEI. Losses at the gene ends were 4 bases for V and 5 bases for J; bases not matched to a gene: 5. CDR3 length equals 14 residues.

The chain recombines TRBV4-1 with TRBJ2-3, with a weak D call TRBD2 (5 bases). The CDR3 runs 18 residues. The germline V gene encodes CDR1 MGHRA and CDR2 YSYEKL. Trimming stripped 4 bases from V and 0 bases from J, with 20 bases between. CDR3 bases: TGCGCCAGCAGCCGATCCGATCGAGGGCTGTCTAGCACAGATACGCAGTATTTT. This gives the protein CASSRSDRGLSSTDTQYF.